A selection of T cell receptor beta chains follows, all from one sample in a study of OX40 agonist ivuxolimab in advanced cancers. Repertoires were generated with immunoSEQ multiplex PCR, while TCRdb's copy carries only in-frame clones and drops some. The sample has over 65,000 clones, 70% to 85% seen once. The sample was CD4+ or CD8+ T cells sorted from blood, taken in a trial of the OX40 agonist ivuxolimab. All receptors derive from an adult with an advanced solid tumor such as melanoma, head and neck, liver or kidney cancer. Both conserved end residues are part of each CDR3. D genes are given only for firm matches. The size entry is marked missing in some rows and otherwise reads once, few, many or a size class.

D gene	J gene	clone size	V gene	CDR3 protein	CDR3 DNA
-	TRBJ1-1	-	TRBV19	CASSIGHRNTEAFF	TGTGCCAGTAGTATAGGCCACAGGAACACTGAAGCTTTCTTT
-	TRBJ2-3	-	TRBV7-9	CASSTKGPDTQYF	TGTGCCAGCAGCACCAAGGGGCCAGATACGCAGTATTTT
TRBD2	TRBJ2-1	-	TRBV28	CASSASGGSYNEQFF	TGTGCCAGCAGTGCAAGCGGGGGCTCCTACAATGAGCAGTTCTTC
-	TRBJ1-1	-	TRBV18	CASSPRGQYEAFF	TGTGCCAGCTCACCGCGAGGACAGTATGAAGCTTTCTTT
-	TRBJ1-2	few	TRBV4-1	CASRTNGWGRDNYGYTF	TGCGCCAGCAGAACGAACGGATGGGGGCGGGATAACTATGGCTACACCTTC
-	TRBJ2-3	-	TRBV7-2	CASSSYPFADTQYF	TGTGCCAGCAGCTCCTATCCCTTCGCAGATACGCAGTATTTT
TRBD1	TRBJ1-1	once	TRBV7-8	CASSRQGTEAFF	TGTGCCAGCAGCCGACAGGGGACTGAAGCTTTCTTT
-	TRBJ1-1	once	TRBV6-6	CASSYSQNTEAFF	TGTGCCAGCAGTTACTCGCAGAACACTGAAGCTTTCTTT
-	TRBJ2-1	-	TRBV5-4	CASSNYNEQFF	TGTGCCAGCAGCAACTACAATGAGCAGTTCTTC
-	TRBJ2-2	-	TRBV19	CASSIPGGTGELFF	TGTGCCAGTAGTATACCCGGGGGCACCGGGGAGCTGTTTTTT
TRBD1	TRBJ1-1	once	TRBV19	CASSRGQANTEAFF	TGTGCCAGTAGTCGGGGACAGGCGAACACTGAAGCTTTCTTT
-	TRBJ2-7	-	TRBV6-5	CASSPGAGAREQYF	TGTGCCAGCAGCCCGGGGGCAGGGGCTAGAGAGCAGTACTTC
-	TRBJ2-2	-	TRBV5-1	CASSFQVTTNTGELFF	TGCGCCAGCAGCTTTCAGGTAACGACGAACACCGGGGAGCTGTTTTTT
-	TRBJ1-1	-	TRBV2	CASSETLNTEAFF	TGTGCCAGCAGTGAAACGCTGAACACTGAAGCTTTCTTT
TRBD1	TRBJ1-2	-	TRBV5-4	CASSTRQGNYGYTF	TGTGCCAGCAGCACACGACAGGGAAACTATGGCTACACCTTC
TRBD2	TRBJ2-5	-	TRBV7-2	CASSKGGTAGGTQYF	TGTGCCAGCAGCAAAGGGGGCACAGCGGGGGGTACCCAGTACTTC
-	TRBJ2-4	-	TRBV11-1	CASSWGGRGIQYF	TGTGCCAGCAGCTGGGGCGGACGGGGCATTCAGTACTTC
TRBD1	TRBJ2-7	-	TRBV19	CASSSRTGGAYEQYF	TGTGCCAGTAGTTCCCGGACAGGGGGGGCCTACGAGCAGTACTTC
-	TRBJ1-6	-	TRBV28	CASTLGLTNSPLHF	TGTGCCAGCACCCTGGGACTAACGAATTCACCCCTCCACTTT
TRBD2	TRBJ2-3	-	TRBV27	CASSLGVLAGGRMDTQYF	TGTGCCAGCAGCTTAGGAGTTCTAGCGGGGGGACGGATGGATACGCAGTATTTT
-	TRBJ1-2	-	TRBV6-5	CASSYGRGYGYTF	TGTGCCAGCAGTTACGGCAGGGGCTATGGCTACACCTTC
-	TRBJ2-6	-	TRBV5-5	CASSLHRSGANVLTF	TGTGCCAGCAGCTTACACCGATCTGGGGCCAACGTCCTGACTTTC
TRBD1	TRBJ1-4	-	TRBV28	CASSLAGTGGEKLFF	TGTGCCAGCAGTTTAGCCGGGACAGGGGGTGAAAAACTGTTTTTT
TRBD1	TRBJ1-4	-	TRBV7-9	CASSLDWTGGEKLFF	TGTGCCAGCAGCTTAGATTGGACAGGGGGAGAAAAACTGTTTTTT
-	TRBJ2-6	-	TRBV7-2	CASSFSANSGANVLTF	TGTGCCAGCAGCTTCTCGGCGAACTCTGGGGCCAACGTCCTGACTTTC
TRBD2	TRBJ2-3	-	TRBV2	CASSARGSFTDTQYF	TGTGCCAGCAGTGCACGCGGGAGTTTCACAGATACGCAGTATTTT
-	TRBJ1-1	-	TRBV18	CASSPSGATEAFF	TGTGCCAGCTCACCCTCAGGGGCCACTGAAGCTTTCTTT
TRBD1	TRBJ2-3	-	TRBV28	CASSPTGTGFTDTQYF	TGTGCCAGCAGCCCAACCGGGACAGGGTTCACAGATACGCAGTATTTT
-	TRBJ2-3	few	TRBV6-6	CASSYGDTQYF	TGTGCCAGCAGTTACGGGGATACGCAGTATTTT
-	TRBJ2-7	once	TRBV6-1	CASVTGGAEYEQYF	TGTGCCAGCGTAACAGGGGGGGCAGAGTACGAGCAGTACTTC
TRBD2	TRBJ2-1	-	TRBV30	CAWSLAGGMNEQFF	TGTGCCTGGAGTTTAGCGGGAGGGATGAATGAGCAGTTCTTC
-	TRBJ2-2	-	TRBV7-2	CASSLWGALNTGELFF	TGTGCCAGCAGCTTATGGGGGGCCCTGAACACCGGGGAGCTGTTTTTT
-	TRBJ1-1	-	TRBV28	CATLLSMNTEAFF	TGTGCCACCCTATTATCTATGAACACTGAAGCTTTCTTT
-	TRBJ2-1	-	TRBV5-1	CASARGAGNNEQFF	TGCGCCAGCGCTCGTGGGGCAGGGAACAATGAGCAGTTCTTC
-	TRBJ1-5	-	TRBV18	CASSPGNNPNQPQHF	TGTGCCAGCTCACCGGGGAACAACCCGAATCAGCCCCAGCATTTT
-	TRBJ2-2	-	TRBV5-4	CASINRDTGELFF	TGTGCCAGCATCAACAGGGACACCGGGGAGCTGTTTTTT
TRBD1	TRBJ1-5	-	TRBV28	CASIGTANQPQHF	TGTGCCAGCATAGGGACAGCTAATCAGCCCCAGCATTTT
-	TRBJ2-5	-	TRBV21-1	CASNPGGGETQYF	TGTGCCAGCAACCCGGGGGGTGGTGAGACCCAGTACTTC
-	TRBJ2-2	-	TRBV5-4	CASSLAIGGPKYTGELFF	TGTGCCAGCAGCTTGGCCATTGGGGGGCCAAAGTACACCGGGGAGCTGTTTTTT
-	TRBJ2-1	-	TRBV6-5	CASSYSYSRDEQFF	TGTGCCAGCAGTTACTCGTATTCCAGAGATGAGCAGTTCTTC
-	TRBJ1-5	once	TRBV5-4	CASSLGGARGNQPQHF	TGTGCCAGCAGCCTAGGGGGGGCGAGAGGCAATCAGCCCCAGCATTTT
-	TRBJ2-2	-	TRBV28	CASSLSGTTGELFF	TGTGCCAGCAGTCTATCCGGTACAACCGGGGAGCTGTTTTTT
-	TRBJ2-5	once	TRBV29-1	CSVSSGEETQYF	TGCAGCGTCTCCTCGGGGGAAGAGACCCAGTACTTC
-	TRBJ2-3	-	TRBV7-2	CASSFRSAGRTDTQYF	TGTGCCAGCAGCTTTAGATCCGCCGGCCGCACAGATACGCAGTATTTT
TRBD1	TRBJ2-1	-	TRBV11-1	CASSLDRGNEQFF	TGTGCCAGCAGCTTAGACAGGGGAAATGAGCAGTTCTTC
-	TRBJ2-3	-	TRBV29-1	CSVVRGDGTDTQYF	TGCAGCGTTGTGAGGGGAGATGGCACAGATACGCAGTATTTT
-	TRBJ1-5	once	TRBV4-3	CASSPPQGGEQPQHF	TGCGCCAGCAGCCCTCCCCAGGGAGGAGAACAGCCCCAGCATTTT
-	TRBJ1-4	-	TRBV6-6	CASSYEGNEKLFF	TGTGCCAGCAGTTACGAGGGAAATGAAAAACTGTTTTTT
-	TRBJ1-5	-	TRBV6-1	CASSSDRLSNQPQHF	TGTGCCAGCAGCTCGGACAGACTAAGCAATCAGCCCCAGCATTTT
TRBD1	TRBJ1-5	-	TRBV19	CASRYVRGNQPQHF	TGTGCCAGTAGGTACGTCAGGGGGAATCAGCCCCAGCATTTT
TRBD2	TRBJ2-1	-	TRBV7-3	CASSYRTSGSHEQFF	TGTGCCAGCAGCTACAGGACTAGCGGGAGTCATGAGCAGTTCTTC
-	TRBJ2-3	-	TRBV5-8	CASSGRQASTDTQYF	TGTGCCAGCAGCGGACGACAGGCTAGCACAGATACGCAGTATTTT
TRBD2	TRBJ2-3	-	TRBV5-4	CASSPPRGGTDTQYF	TGTGCCAGCAGCCCGCCGCGGGGGGGAACAGATACGCAGTATTTT
-	TRBJ1-1	-	TRBV18	CASSLKRQKDFF	TGTGCCAGCTCACTGAAGAGACAGAAGGATTTCTTT
TRBD1	TRBJ1-1	-	TRBV28	CASSLWGDRVTEAFF	TGTGCCAGCAGTTTATGGGGAGACAGGGTCACTGAAGCTTTCTTT